A selection of T cell receptor beta chains follows, all from one sample in a study of blood T cell repertoires in COVID-19. This table comes from immunoSEQ multiplex PCR, and its TCRdb copy is limited to in-frame clones, with some not included. The sample lists 200,000 to 300,000 clones; under 85% were seen once. Sequencing input: peripheral blood. These receptors all come from a human donor in a cohort sampled during active COVID-19. The conserved cysteine and the conserved F or W are not part of the CDR3 here.

J gene: TRBJ2-7; V gene: TRBV24-1; CDR3 protein: ATSEPKQGINEQY
J gene: TRBJ2-7; V gene: TRBV18; CDR3 protein: ASSGPEQY
J gene: TRBJ2-5; V gene: TRBV5-1; CDR3 protein: ASSAGGGRETQY
J gene: TRBJ1-1; V gene: TRBV18; CDR3 protein: ASSSTGMNTEAF
J gene: TRBJ1-5; V gene: TRBV5-1; CDR3 protein: ASSTGTGGEQPQH
J gene: TRBJ1-4; V gene: TRBV19; CDR3 protein: ASSSTGTEKLF
J gene: TRBJ2-3; V gene: TRBV10-3; CDR3 protein: AISEPGQGALTQY
J gene: TRBJ1-2; V gene: TRBV20-1; CDR3 protein: SASSTGGDFYGYT
J gene: TRBJ1-2; V gene: TRBV6-6; CDR3 protein: ASSYSGGDYGYT
J gene: TRBJ2-5; V gene: TRBV7-2; CDR3 protein: ASSPNRETQY
J gene: TRBJ1-4; V gene: TRBV5-1; CDR3 protein: ASSPTGANEKLF
J gene: TRBJ1-4; V gene: TRBV27; CDR3 protein: ASSRRSGPEKLF
J gene: TRBJ2-5; V gene: TRBV7-9; CDR3 protein: ASSTTGSGGQETQY
J gene: TRBJ1-2; V gene: TRBV7-2; CDR3 protein: ASTLMGWTGTGYT
J gene: TRBJ2-5; V gene: TRBV7-9; CDR3 protein: ASSPGQTETQY
J gene: TRBJ1-2; V gene: TRBV7-9; CDR3 protein: ASSTRTGKGNYGYT
J gene: TRBJ2-1; V gene: TRBV5-4; CDR3 protein: ASSPQTSTDEQF
J gene: TRBJ2-2; V gene: TRBV11-3; CDR3 protein: ASSAETGELF
J gene: TRBJ1-3; V gene: TRBV6-5; CDR3 protein: ASSYSRTGGLVAIY
J gene: TRBJ2-7; V gene: TRBV5-1; CDR3 protein: ASGGTGGNYEQY
J gene: TRBJ1-5; V gene: TRBV7-8; CDR3 protein: ASSPSRIGGGNQPQH
J gene: TRBJ2-1; V gene: TRBV5-1; CDR3 protein: ASSLARFLAGVSNEQF
J gene: TRBJ1-2; V gene: TRBV10-1; CDR3 protein: ASSQGQGDYGYT
J gene: TRBJ1-1; V gene: TRBV30; CDR3 protein: AWTATGGTEAF
J gene: TRBJ2-5; V gene: TRBV3-1/TRBV3-2; CDR3 protein: ASSHPRTGRGETQY
J gene: TRBJ2-1; V gene: TRBV11-1; CDR3 protein: ASSVGLAGGSHEQF
J gene: TRBJ2-1; V gene: TRBV5-1; CDR3 protein: ASSKDSPSSYNEQF
J gene: TRBJ2-2; V gene: TRBV7-3; CDR3 protein: ASSQDSNRAGELF
J gene: TRBJ2-2; V gene: TRBV10-3; CDR3 protein: AISGLATDTGELF
J gene: TRBJ2-3; V gene: TRBV5-6; CDR3 protein: ASSLGLPDTQY
J gene: TRBJ2-1; V gene: TRBV5-1; CDR3 protein: ASSLRQIGEQF
J gene: TRBJ2-7; V gene: TRBV12-3/TRBV12-4; CDR3 protein: ASSLDSRSEQY
J gene: TRBJ2-7; V gene: TRBV28; CDR3 protein: ASSQGQETEQY
J gene: TRBJ2-7; V gene: TRBV4-2; CDR3 protein: ASSQKEAYEQY
J gene: TRBJ2-1; V gene: TRBV7-9; CDR3 protein: ASSPPGRGEDEQF
J gene: TRBJ1-6; V gene: TRBV6-5; CDR3 protein: ASSRGEDNSPLH
J gene: TRBJ1-1; V gene: TRBV28; CDR3 protein: ASSHQTIQGATEAF
J gene: TRBJ2-7; V gene: TRBV4-1; CDR3 protein: ASSQARAGEQY
J gene: TRBJ2-3; V gene: TRBV28; CDR3 protein: ASTHRLAGRTDTQY
J gene: TRBJ2-7; V gene: TRBV11-2; CDR3 protein: ASSPSIQQY
J gene: TRBJ2-5; V gene: TRBV11-2; CDR3 protein: ASSSGTGRYQETQY
J gene: TRBJ2-6; V gene: TRBV10-3; CDR3 protein: AISRTSSGANVLT